Presented here are 28 T cell receptor beta chains from one specimen sequenced in a study of cytomegalovirus exposure and HLA in healthy donors. The PCR contained 60 Vbeta and 13 Jbeta primers. The table came from immunoSEQ multiplex PCR; TCRdb's copy has only in-frame clones and leaves some out. The table lists 150,000 to 200,000 clones, roughly 76% of them singletons, with 4% to 5% in the top ten. Sequenced: PBMCs. The source of these receptors is a woman aged 18-29 years in good health and CMV-seropositive.

This sequence joins TRBV29-1 and TRBJ2-3; TRBD2 is a possible D gene (6 bases). V was shortened by 0 bases and J by 0 bases, with 7 bases between the two germline ends. This CDR3 has 14 residues. CDR1 is SQVTM, CDR2 ANQGSEA, per germline. The CDR3 DNA sequence: TGCAGCGTTGAAGATCGGGGGAGCACAGATACGCAGTATTTT. Amino acids: CSVEDRGSTDTQYF.

This rearrangement joins TRBV30 to TRBJ1-5, with a possible D match to TRBD1 (6 bases). V shed 2 bases and J shed 6 bases, with 17 bases lying between them. This CDR3 has 15 amino acids. CDR1 GTSNPN and CDR2 SVGIG come from the germline V gene (reference sequence). The CDR3 reads CAWSRGRGGSQPQHF. The DNA of the CDR3 is TGTGCCTGGAGTAGGGGCAGGGGAGGGAGTCAGCCCCAGCATTTT.

The rearrangement joins TRBV2 to TRBJ1-1; D is undetermined. Per the germline V gene, CDR1 is SNHLY and CDR2 is FYNNEI. Trimming cost V 9 bases and J 4 bases, with 15 bases left between them. The CDR3 is made up of 13 amino acids. The DNA for the CDR3 is TGTGCCAGTTCTTTACATCTCCCCACTGAAGCTTTCTTT. Protein sequence: CASSLHLPTEAFF.

This rearrangement joins TRBV5-4 to TRBJ1-5; D might be TRBD1 (5 bases). Between the trimmed V and J ends, which lost 0 bases and 2 bases, there was a span of 18 bases. This CDR3 comprises 18 residues. The germline CDR1 and CDR2 sequences are SGHNT and YYREEE (reference sequence). The CDR3 nucleotides read TGTGCCAGCAGCTTGGGGGGGGGTGCGGTTTCCGGCAATCAGCCCCAGCATTTT. It encodes CASSLGGGAVSGNQPQHF.

The rearrangement links TRBV7-8 to TRBJ2-5, with D possibly matching TRBD1 (6 bases). Matching the DNA end better, TRBJ2-7 makes the J call doubtful. The CDR3 runs to 13 residues. The V gene's germline CDR1 is SGHVS and CDR2 FQNEAQ. CDR3 DNA: TGTGCCAGCAGCGAGGACAGAGTCTACGAGCAGTACTTC. Translating it yields CASSEDRVYEQYF.

This sequence joins TRBV19 and TRBJ1-3; D remains unclear. This CDR3 region has 15 residues. CDR1 is LNHDA, CDR2 SQIVND, per germline (reference sequence). Between the trimmed V and J ends, which lost 7 bases and 0 bases, there was a span of 13 bases. CDR3 in amino acids: CASTGGLSSGNTIYF. CDR3 nucleotide sequence: TGTGCCAGTACTGGCGGATTGAGCTCTGGAAACACCATATATTTT.

This rearrangement joins TRBV4-2 to TRBJ1-1, with TRBD1 identical over 8 bases. Germline-derived CDR1 and CDR2 are LGHNA and YNFKEQ. The V and J ends lost 0 bases and 5 bases, in that order; junction bases with no gene match: 5. CDR3 length: 15 residues. CDR3 loop: CASSQDSTGGTEAFF. CDR3 nucleotides: TGTGCCAGCAGCCAAGATTCTACAGGGGGGACTGAAGCTTTCTTT.

The V gene is TRBV7-9, the J gene TRBJ1-1; D is unclear. Trimming removed 2 bases at V and 6 bases at J, with 7 bases between. This CDR3 contains 12 residues. The germline CDR1 and CDR2 sequences are SEHNR and FQNEAQ (reference sequence). In DNA, the CDR3 is TGTGCCAGCAGCTTAAACTGGTCTGAAGCTTTCTTT. Its protein product is CASSLNWSEAFF.

This chain connects TRBV7-2 to TRBJ2-1; D might be TRBD2 (7 bases). This CDR3 has 13 residues. Looked up from germline, CDR1 is SGHTA and CDR2 is FQGNSA. V lost 5 bases and J lost 8, with 13 bases in between. CDR3 DNA: TGTGCCAGCAGCCGGGTAGGGGGGGATGAGCAGTTCTTC. Protein: CASSRVGGDEQFF.

The chain couples TRBV5-1 to TRBJ1-1; 7 nucleotides line up with TRBD1. Per germline, CDR1 SGHRS and CDR2 YFSETQ. J lost 1 base, V lost 3 bases, and 6 bases had no gene match. CDR3 length: 15 amino acids. The CDR3 DNA reads as TGCGCCAGCAGCTATTCAGACAGGGCGAACACTGAAGCTTTCTTT. Translated, it gives CASSYSDRANTEAFF.

This clone was picked up one time. A junction end diverges from the germline sequence, so it may reflect a read error. The chain couples TRBV28 to TRBJ2-7; 12 bases map to TRBD2. Germline CDR1 MDHEN, CDR2 SYDVKM. The CDR3 has 14 amino acids. CDR3 sequence (DNA): TGTGCCAGCAGTTTGAGCCTAGCGGGGGGGAGGCCCGACTTC. Translated, it gives CASSLSLAGGRPDF.

The CDR3 loop reads CATSRDGQGFTKETQYF. CDR3 nucleotides: TGTGCCACCAGCAGAGATGGGCAGGGTTTTACCAAAGAGACCCAGTACTTC. The chain is built from TRBV15 and TRBJ2-5; possibly TRBD1 for D (5 bases). Germline lookup yields CDR1 LNHNV and CDR2 YYDKDF (reference sequence). The CDR3 contains 17 residues. V lost 0 bases and J 3 bases, leaving 17 bases between the germline ends. Using reference TRBV15 and TRBJ2-5 for the parts outside the CDR3, the full variable domain is DAMVIQNPRYQVTQFGKPVTLSCSQTLNHNVMYWYQQKSSQAPKLLFHYYDKDFNNEADTPDNFQSRRPNTSFCFLDIRSPGLGDTAMYLCATSRDGQGFTKETQYFGPGTRLLVL.

The sample holds a few counts of this clone. The CDR3 sequence: CASRLGGGDTQYF. The CDR3 DNA sequence: TGTGCCAGCAGGCTCGGCGGGGGAGATACGCAGTATTTT. This chain links TRBV2 with TRBJ2-3; TRBD2 aligns across 7 bases. The CDR3 has 13 residues. Per the germline V gene, CDR1 is SNHLY and CDR2 is FYNNEI. V lost 6 bases and J lost 5; bases outside the gene matches: 5.

This clone was counted once. The chain uses TRBV9 and TRBJ1-5, with D possibly TRBD1 on 5 matching bases. This CDR3 has 14 amino acids. Germline CDR1 and CDR2: SGDLS and YYNGEE. Trimming removed 3 bases from V and 3 bases from J, with 10 bases in between. CDR3 coding DNA: TGTGCCAGCAGCGCGGGACTTTTCAATCAGCCCCAGCATTTT. It specifies CASSAGLFNQPQHF.

As concerns this clone: No conserved phenylalanine or tryptophan ends this CDR3, so it is likely a read error. The V call is TRBV7-3, the J call TRBJ1-2, with 9 bases fitting TRBD1. Germline CDR1 and CDR2: SGHTA and FQGTGA. Unmatched junction bases numbered 8, after V lost 2 bases and J lost 10 bases. This CDR3 comprises 14 residues. This CDR3 is CASSLGAGQGYYTL. Written as DNA, the CDR3 is TGTGCCAGCAGCTTAGGAGCGGGACAGGGATACTACACCCTC.

This clone was seen a handful of times. The chain recombines TRBV13 with TRBJ1-1; no firm D call. CDR1 and CDR2 (germline): PRHDT, FYEKMQ (reference sequence). Trimming cost V 0 bases and J 13 bases, with 12 bases left between them. The CDR3 is 12 amino acids. CDR3 nucleotides: TGTGCCAGCAGCTTAGGACAGACGACGGATTTCTTT. Its translation: CASSLGQTTDFF.

This chain uses TRBV9 with TRBJ2-1; D is possibly TRBD1 (6 bases). V lost 6 bases and J 4 bases, leaving 17 bases between the germline ends. The CDR3 is made up of 15 amino acids. CDR1 and CDR2 (germline): SGDLS, YYNGEE. In DNA form, the CDR3 reads TGTGCCAGCAACGATCTGGGGACAAAGTACAATGAGCAGTTCTTC. Translation gives CASNDLGTKYNEQFF.

This clone showed up just a few times. The V call is TRBV6-1, the J call TRBJ2-1; 7 bases map to TRBD2. From germline, CDR1 is MNHNS and CDR2 SASEGT. Losses at the gene ends were 3 bases for V and 4 bases for J; bases not matched to a gene: 3. The CDR3 runs to 14 residues. CDR3: CASSEAGVYNEQFF. DNA for the CDR3: TGTGCCAGCAGTGAGGCGGGGGTGTACAATGAGCAGTTCTTC.

The chain is built from TRBV7-8 and TRBJ1-2; 8 bases agree with TRBD1. V lost 6 bases, J lost 8 bases, and 11 bases stayed unmatched. The germline gives CDR1 SGHVS, CDR2 FQNEAQ. CDR3 size: 14 residues. CDR3 DNA sequence: TGTGCCAGCAGTCCCAGGACAGGGCGGTACGGCTACACCTTC. As protein: CASSPRTGRYGYTF. Supplemented by reference TRBV7-8 and TRBJ1-2, the full variable domain reads GAGVSQSPRYKVAKRGQDVALRCDPISGHVSLFWYQQALGQGPEFLTYFQNEAQLDKSGLPSDRFFAERPEGSVSTLKIQRTQQEDSAVYLCASSPRTGRYGYTFGSGTRLTVV.

This chain connects TRBV28 to TRBJ1-6; D remains ambiguous. The length of the CDR3 is 14 residues. Trimming shortened V by 5 bases and J by 7 bases, and 12 bases separated the two germline ends. Germline V gene data show CDR1 as MDHEN and CDR2 as SYDVKM. CDR3 loop: CASSQTLWNSPLHF. The CDR3 nucleotides read TGTGCCAGCAGTCAAACTTTGTGGAATTCACCCCTCCACTTT.

The V and J genes are TRBV5-6 and TRBJ2-2; D is perhaps TRBD1 (6 bases). This CDR3 is built from 13 residues. CDR1 and CDR2 (germline): SGHDT, YYEEEE. V dropped 4 bases and J dropped 9 bases, with 13 bases sitting between them. The CDR3 loop reads CASSQPGDRELFF. The CDR3 nucleotides read TGTGCCAGCAGCCAACCTGGGGACAGGGAGCTGTTTTTT.

The chain employs TRBV12-5 and TRBJ1-5, with D tentatively TRBD1 (6 bases). The CDR3 runs 14 residues. Trimming cost V 0 bases and J 6 bases, with 9 bases left between them. Looked up from germline, CDR1 is LGHNT and CDR2 is FRNRAP. CDR3 protein: CASGLVRGAQPQHF. The CDR3, as DNA: TGTGCTAGTGGTTTGGTACGGGGGGCTCAGCCCCAGCATTTT.

As to this clone: Germline and junction disagree at one end, which may indicate a read error. The chain links TRBV6-5 to TRBJ2-4, with D possibly being TRBD1 (5 bases). Germline CDR1 and CDR2: MNHEY and SVGAGI. There are 11 residues in the CDR3. In DNA form, the CDR3 reads TGTGCCAGCAGTCAGGGAAACAGTCAGTACTTC. As protein: CASSQGNSQYF.

The V gene is TRBV30, the J gene TRBJ1-3; D is unresolved. The germline V and J ends were trimmed by 2 bases and 1 base, with 9 bases remaining between them. Per the germline V gene, CDR1 is GTSNPN and CDR2 is SVGIG (reference sequence). CDR3 length equals 14 residues. The CDR3 DNA reads as TGTGCCTGGAGTACCCCCGGGTCTGGAAACACCATATATTTT. Encoded protein: CAWSTPGSGNTIYF.

This clone was seen only a few times. The V gene is TRBV5-1, the J gene TRBJ2-7, with 7 bases lining up with TRBD1. This CDR3 spans 13 amino acids. Trimming cost V 7 bases and J 2 bases; bases outside gene matches: 6. CDR1 and CDR2 from the germline V gene are SGHRS and YFSETQ. The CDR3 reads CASAPGGTYEQYF. CDR3 DNA sequence: TGCGCCAGCGCCCCAGGGGGAACCTACGAGCAGTACTTC.

This chain joins TRBV10-3 and TRBJ2-3, with 16 bases lining up with TRBD2. Germline-derived CDR1 and CDR2 are ENHRY and SYGVKD. The CDR3 is made up of 17 amino acids. After removal of 7 bases from V and 6 bases from J, the junction contained 10 bases not matched to a gene. As DNA, the CDR3 is TGTGCCATCAATCCGGGACTAGCGGGGGGGCTGTCGGATACGCAGTATTTT. This codes for CAINPGLAGGLSDTQYF.

This clone appeared a single time. V is TRBV6-1 and J is TRBJ2-7; possible D gene TRBD1, 5 bases. The CDR3 extends over 15 amino acids. V dropped 8 bases and J dropped 0 bases, with 17 bases sitting between them. Germline lookup yields CDR1 MNHNS and CDR2 SASEGT. The CDR3 DNA reads TGTGCCAGCTCCCAAGCACAGGACCTCTCCTACGAGCAGTACTTC. This translates into CASSQAQDLSYEQYF.

The gene calls are TRBV27 and TRBJ2-6; 8 bases line up with TRBD2. The CDR3 has 19 amino acids. Germline assignment: CDR1 MNHEY and CDR2 SMNVEV (reference sequence). Trimming cost V 6 bases and J 0 bases; bases outside gene matches: 13. CDR3 sequence reads: CASRQTGGPFVSGANVLTF. The CDR3 DNA reads TGTGCCAGCAGACAGACGGGGGGGCCCTTTGTCTCTGGGGCCAACGTCCTGACTTTC.